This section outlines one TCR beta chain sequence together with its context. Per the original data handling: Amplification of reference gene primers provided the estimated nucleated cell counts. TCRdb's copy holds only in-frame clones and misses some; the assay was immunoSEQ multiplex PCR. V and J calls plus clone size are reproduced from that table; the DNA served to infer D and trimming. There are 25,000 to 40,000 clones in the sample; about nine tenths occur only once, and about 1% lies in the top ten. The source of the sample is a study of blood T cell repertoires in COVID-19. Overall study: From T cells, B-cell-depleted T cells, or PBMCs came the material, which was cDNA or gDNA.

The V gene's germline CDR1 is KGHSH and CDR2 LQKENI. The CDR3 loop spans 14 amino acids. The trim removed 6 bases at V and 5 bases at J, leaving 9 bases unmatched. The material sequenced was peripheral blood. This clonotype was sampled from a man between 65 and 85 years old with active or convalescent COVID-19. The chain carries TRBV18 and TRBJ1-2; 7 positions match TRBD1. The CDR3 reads CASSSSGTEYGYTF. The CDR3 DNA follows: TGTGCCAGCTCTAGTTCCGGGACAGAGTATGGCTACACCTTC.